What follows are 14 T cell receptor beta chains derived from one specimen sequenced in a study of T cell responses to AZD1222 COVID-19 vaccine. Method: immunoSEQ multiplex PCR; TCRdb's copy keeps in-frame clones and lacks some. Altogether just over 80,000 clones are present, around 89% being singletons, with the ten largest covering roughly 5.6%. The sequences come from peripheral blood, collected on day 0 of AZD1222 vaccination. Every receptor here comes from an adult in good health.

This clone was seen a few times. The chain carries TRBV6-5 and TRBJ1-1, with TRBD1 matching 8 bases. Germline CDR1 reads MNHEY; CDR2 reads SVGAGI. Trimming at V came to 9 bases and at J to 8 bases, leaving 11 bases not matched to a gene. This CDR3 region has 13 residues. As DNA, the CDR3 is TGTGCCAGTTGGTGGCAGGGGGCTGGAGAAGCTTTCTTT. Amino acids: CASWWQGAGEAFF.

The chain is built from TRBV24-1 and TRBJ2-5, with D hard to call. With 5 bases removed from V and 8 bases from J, the gap between germline ends came to 8 bases. CDR1 is KGHDR and CDR2 is SFDVKD in the germline V gene. The CDR3 runs 11 residues. CDR3 sequence reads: CATSGKRTQYF. CDR3 DNA sequence: TGTGCCACCAGTGGTAAGCGTACCCAGTACTTC.

The chain has TRBV5-1 and TRBJ2-5; D unresolved. Germline V gene lookup returns CDR1 SGHRS and CDR2 YFSETQ. The CDR3 totals 14 residues. Trimming shortened V by 5 bases and J by 1 base, and 12 bases separated the two germline ends. In nucleotides, the CDR3 is TGCGCCAGCAGGAGAGGTGGGATCCAAGAGACCCAGTACTTC. It specifies CASRRGGIQETQYF.

The chain recombines TRBV19 with TRBJ2-6, with 10 bases that match TRBD1. The junction had 19 bases not matched to a gene; V was cut back by 9 bases and J by 2 bases. CDR3 size: 20 residues. Germline-derived CDR1 and CDR2 are LNHDA and SQIVND (reference sequence). The CDR3 region is CARRLRDQDRGEPGANVLTF. DNA of the CDR3: TGTGCCAGACGCCTAAGAGATCAGGACAGGGGGGAACCTGGGGCCAACGTCCTGACTTTC.

This chain links TRBV11-2 with TRBJ2-1; 14 nucleotides line up with TRBD2. The V gene's germline CDR1 is SGHAT and CDR2 FQNNGV. Trimming cost V 4 bases and J 4 bases; bases outside gene matches: 3. The CDR3 is 16 residues long. The CDR3 DNA sequence: TGTGCCAGCAGCTACGGACTAGCGGGGGGTTACAATGAGCAGTTCTTC. The encoded protein is CASSYGLAGGYNEQFF.

This clone was recorded at least ten times. The V call is TRBV4-1, the J call TRBJ1-6; 7 nucleotides match TRBD1. Germline V gives CDR1 MGHRA, CDR2 YSYEKL. V lost 1 base to trimming and J lost 7 bases; unmatched junction nucleotides: 7. This CDR3 is 16 amino acids long. The CDR3, as DNA: TGCGCCAGCAGCCAAGGCCCGACAGGGAGCAATTCACCCCTCCACTTT. Its protein product is CASSQGPTGSNSPLHF.

The rearrangement joins TRBV7-6 to TRBJ2-7; TRBD1 matches at 8 bases. J gave up 0 bases and V 5 bases, and 9 bases lay outside the gene matches. CDR1 is SGHVS and CDR2 is FNYEAQ in the germline V gene. CDR3 length equals 16 residues. The CDR3 here is CASSPRQGINSYEQYF. In DNA, the CDR3 is TGTGCCAGCAGCCCCCGACAGGGGATTAACTCCTACGAGCAGTACTTC.

The chain uses TRBV19 and TRBJ1-2; 9 bases line up with TRBD1. Germline loops: CDR1 LNHDA, CDR2 SQIVND (reference sequence). Losses at the gene ends were 2 bases for V and 6 bases for J; bases not matched to a gene: 13. This CDR3 comprises 17 residues. The CDR3 nucleotides are TGTGCCAGTAGTATATCCCTAATCAGGGACAGGGCGGATGGCTACACCTTC. Translating it yields CASSISLIRDRADGYTF.

A remark on this clone: Different DNA sequences within this sample yield the same CDR3. The chain has TRBV6-4 and TRBJ2-1; no definite D call. V was pared by 2 bases and J by 0 bases, with 2 bases between. Per the germline V gene, CDR1 is MRHNA and CDR2 is SNTAGT. The CDR3 has 13 residues. Here the CDR3 reads CASSDGSYNEQFF. The CDR3 bases are TGTGCCAGCAGTGACGGCTCCTACAATGAGCAGTTCTTC.

The chain employs TRBV29-1 and TRBJ1-3, with TRBD1 identical over 9 bases. With 5 bases clipped from V and 4 bases from J, the junction kept 3 bases outside the gene matches. The CDR3 is 13 residues long. Germline lookup yields CDR1 SQVTM and CDR2 ANQGSEA. This chain's CDR3 is CSVRDRGGNTIYF. CDR3 coding DNA: TGCAGCGTTCGCGACAGGGGGGGAAACACCATATATTTT.

The chain joins TRBV11-2 to TRBJ1-1; D might be TRBD1 (6 bases). The CDR3 spans 14 residues. V lost 1 base and J 6 bases, leaving 12 bases between the germline ends. CDR1 SGHAT and CDR2 FQNNGV come from the germline V gene. The CDR3 DNA sequence: TGTGCCAGCAGCTTAGGTCTGGGGGCCTCTGAAGCTTTCTTT. As protein: CASSLGLGASEAFF.

This clone occurred once. The chain employs TRBV5-3 and TRBJ1-1; D call uncertain. TRBV5-3 is an ORF; its function is uncertain. With 10 bases removed from V and 12 bases from J, the gap between germline ends came to 13 bases. The CDR3 runs to 9 residues. The CDR3 DNA reads as TGTGCCGGGCCCTGGGAGTCTTTCTTT. It translates to CAGPWESFF.

The chain employs TRBV25-1 and TRBJ2-5, with 7 bases aligning to TRBD2. The CDR3 is 13 residues long. The germline V gene has CDR1 MGHDK and CDR2 SYGVNS. The V gene end was trimmed by 3 bases and the J gene end by 3 bases; junction bases not matched to a gene: 1. The CDR3 region is CASSEGREETQYF. Here the CDR3 DNA reads TGTGCCAGCAGTGAGGGGAGGGAAGAGACCCAGTACTTC.

The V gene is TRBV2, the J gene TRBJ1-1, with D possibly being TRBD1 (5 bases). The CDR3 is 13 amino acids. Germline V CDR1 and CDR2: SNHLY, FYNNEI. Trimming removed 5 bases at V and 6 bases at J, with 13 bases between. CDR3 in DNA: TGTGCCAGCAGTTTGACAGTAGATCCTGAAGCTTTCTTT. It is translated as CASSLTVDPEAFF.